The 20 T cell receptor beta chains reported below all come from one sample, sequenced in a study of CD4 T cells in relation to SARS-CoV-2 and coronaviruses. Some clones are missing from TCRdb's copy, which holds only in-frame ones; the method was immunoSEQ multiplex PCR. This sample has 28,000 or so clones, with over 60% found just once. Their cognate antigens are unknown. Before the COVID-19 pandemic, during about 2011-2019, CD4+ T cells were taken from unexposed donors. After nine to ten days of culture, CD4+ T cells were isolated. Sequenced: CD4+ T cells from PBMCs, cultured in vitro. The receptors shown here come from a human donor in good health.

The genes are TRBV4-1 and TRBJ2-5; 13 nucleotides line up with TRBD2. This CDR3 spans 19 amino acids. Germline-derived CDR1 and CDR2 are MGHRA and YSYEKL. Germline trimming cut 3 bases from V and 10 bases from J; bases unmatched to any gene: 20. The CDR3 DNA reads as TGCGCCAGCAGCCAGGATGCTGCGGGACTAGCGGGACCCTCGGTGGACCAGTACTTC. Protein product: CASSQDAAGLAGPSVDQYF.

The CDR3 nucleotides read TGTGCCAGCAGTGTTAATCCCGTCTTTAACACCGGGGAGCTGTTTTTT. Translation gives CASSVNPVFNTGELFF. The genes are TRBV2 and TRBJ2-2; no firm D call. CDR1 is SNHLY and CDR2 is FYNNEI in the germline V gene. The CDR3 is 16 residues long. V dropped 4 bases and J dropped 2 bases, with 14 bases sitting between them. The entire variable domain, with the rest obtained from reference TRBV2 and TRBJ2-2, is as follows: EPEVTQTPSHQVTQMGQEVILRCVPISNHLYFYWYRQILGQKVEFLVSFYNNEISEKSEIFDDQFSVERPDGSNFTLKIRSTKLEDSAMYFCASSVNPVFNTGELFFGEGSRLTVL.

This rearrangement joins TRBV5-1 to TRBJ1-4, with 7 bases that match TRBD1. Germline values: CDR1 SGHRS, CDR2 YFSETQ. V was pared by 3 bases and J by 4 bases, with 3 bases of the junction left unmatched. This CDR3 has 14 amino acids. Written as DNA, the CDR3 is TGCGCCAGCAGCTGGACAGGAATTAATGAAAAACTGTTTTTT. This codes for CASSWTGINEKLFF.

This chain joins TRBV6-6 and TRBJ2-1; D is uncertain. V was cut by 4 bases and J by 12 bases, with 10 bases left in between. The CDR3 extends over 11 amino acids. Germline V gives CDR1 MNHNY, CDR2 SVGAGI (reference sequence). The CDR3 reads CASSSKERQFF. The CDR3 DNA reads TGTGCCAGCAGTTCGAAAGAGCGGCAGTTCTTC.

This clone has a handful of counts. The chain links TRBV2 to TRBJ2-2; 7 bases align to TRBD2. J lost 4 bases, V lost 7 bases, and 6 bases had no gene match. Germline CDR1 and CDR2: SNHLY and FYNNEI. The CDR3 is 14 amino acids. CDR3 amino acids: CASIGREFTGELFF. CDR3 DNA sequence: TGTGCCAGCATAGGGAGGGAGTTCACCGGGGAGCTGTTTTTT.

This clone came up a few times. The chain recombines TRBV19 with TRBJ1-4, with 7 bases lining up with TRBD1. CDR1 is LNHDA and CDR2 is SQIVND in the germline V gene (reference sequence). The J segment lost 5 bases and the V segment lost 5 bases, leaving 11 bases of the junction unmatched. This CDR3 has 16 residues. CDR3 loop: CASSPLSGQLNEKLFF. The CDR3 nucleotides read TGTGCCAGTAGTCCTCTTTCGGGACAGTTAAATGAAAAACTGTTTTTT.

V and J are TRBV2 and TRBJ2-7; D gene ambiguous. With 6 bases removed from V and 6 bases from J, the gap between germline ends came to 18 bases. The germline CDR1 and CDR2 sequences are SNHLY and FYNNEI. The length of the CDR3 is 14 residues. CDR3 in DNA: TGTGCCAGCAGGGGTGGGTCCCCGGGCGTCGAGCAGTACTTC. Protein sequence: CASRGGSPGVEQYF.

A few counts support this clone. The rearrangement links TRBV6-5 to TRBJ2-3; D gene ambiguous. V dropped 5 bases and J dropped 7 bases, with 7 bases sitting between them. CDR1 MNHEY and CDR2 SVGAGI come from the germline V gene. This CDR3 has 11 amino acids. CDR3 coding DNA: TGTGCCAGCAGTACTGGAAATACGCAGTATTTT. Its translation: CASSTGNTQYF.

The chain joins TRBV5-1 to TRBJ1-4; no definite D call. This CDR3 is built from 13 residues. V was clipped by 4 bases and J by 4 bases, with 8 bases between them. Germline CDR1 SGHRS, CDR2 YFSETQ. The CDR3 region is CASSLDLNEKLFF. The CDR3 DNA reads as TGCGCCAGCAGCCTGGACCTTAATGAAAAACTGTTTTTT.

This chain links TRBV6-5 with TRBJ1-5; a weak D match, TRBD1 (6 bases). CDR3 length: 13 amino acids. Germline lookup yields CDR1 MNHEY and CDR2 SVGAGI. V gave up 6 bases and J gave up 0 bases, with 6 bases separating them. CDR3 residues: CASRDSSNQPQHF. The CDR3 DNA follows: TGTGCCAGCAGGGACAGTAGCAATCAGCCCCAGCATTTT.

This chain links TRBV19 with TRBJ1-6; D gene ambiguous. V was pared by 7 bases and J by 10 bases, with 20 bases between. CDR3 length: 15 amino acids. From germline, CDR1 is LNHDA and CDR2 SQIVND (reference sequence). CDR3 region: CASTPRGPRGSPLHF. The CDR3, as DNA: TGTGCCAGTACCCCTCGAGGGCCACGAGGGTCACCCCTCCACTTT.

The chain carries TRBV14 and TRBJ2-5; TRBD1 might be the D (5 bases). Germline CDR1 is SGHDN and CDR2 is FVKESK. The CDR3 contains 15 residues. V dropped 0 bases and J dropped 5 bases, with 13 bases sitting between them. In DNA form, the CDR3 reads TGTGCCAGCAGCCAAGAATTAGGGGCCGGGGAGACCCAGTACTTC. Translating gives CASSQELGAGETQYF.

V is TRBV4-1 and J is TRBJ2-3; 11 nucleotides line up with TRBD2. In germline, CDR1 is MGHRA, CDR2 YSYEKL. CDR3 size: 16 residues. The V segment lost 5 bases and the J segment 4 bases; nucleotides outside the gene matches: 8. In nucleotides, the CDR3 is TGCGCCAGCAGCATAGGCCGACTAGCGGGATCAGATACGCAGTATTTT. Protein product: CASSIGRLAGSDTQYF.

The chain has TRBV30 and TRBJ2-5, with a tentative D call TRBD2 (5 bases). The CDR3 covers 12 residues. Germline V gene sequence: CDR1 GTSNPN, CDR2 SVGIG (reference sequence). The V and J ends lost 2 bases and 3 bases respectively, with 7 bases between them. This CDR3 is CAWSSGEETQYF. CDR3 DNA: TGTGCCTGGAGTTCCGGGGAAGAGACCCAGTACTTC.

V and J are TRBV7-9 and TRBJ1-3; 7 nucleotides match TRBD1. Germline CDR1 SEHNR, CDR2 FQNEAQ (reference sequence). J lost 2 bases, V lost 6 bases, and 7 bases had no gene match. The CDR3 has 15 amino acids. CDR3 nucleotides: TGTGCCAGCAGTCGGACAGGCTATGCTGGAAACACCATATATTTT. Translating it yields CASSRTGYAGNTIYF.

The chain recombines TRBV4-1 with TRBJ2-7; the D gene is possibly TRBD2 (6 bases). CDR1 is MGHRA and CDR2 is YSYEKL in the germline V gene. V was cut by 1 base and J by 3 bases, with 16 bases left in between. This CDR3 has 16 residues. The CDR3 sequence: CASSQGTGTRNYEQYF. The CDR3 DNA follows: TGCGCCAGCAGCCAAGGAACCGGGACTCGCAACTACGAGCAGTACTTC.

The CDR3 nucleotides are TGCGCCAGCAGCTCAGGGACTAGCGGGGGGATTACAGATACGCAGTATTTT. This translates into CASSSGTSGGITDTQYF. The genes are TRBV10-1 and TRBJ2-3; 15 bases are shared with TRBD2. Trimming cost V 6 bases and J 3 bases; bases outside gene matches: 7. Germline CDR1 and CDR2: WNHNN and SYGVQD (reference sequence). The CDR3 is made up of 17 amino acids.

V gene TRBV6-5 combines with J gene TRBJ1-4; possibly TRBD1 for D (5 bases). With 8 bases removed from V and 7 bases from J, the gap between germline ends came to 11 bases. Germline lookup yields CDR1 MNHEY and CDR2 SVGAGI. CDR3 length equals 12 residues. The CDR3: CASRGRGEKLFF. Written as DNA, the CDR3 is TGTGCCAGCCGGGGAAGGGGTGAAAAACTGTTTTTT.

The chain combines TRBV7-9 with TRBJ2-3; 7 nucleotides line up with TRBD2. Per the germline V gene, CDR1 is SEHNR and CDR2 is FQNEAQ (reference sequence). V dropped 1 base and J dropped 6; count of bases not matched to a gene: 7. This CDR3 comprises 15 residues. The CDR3 here is CASSLVAGAGDTQYF. The DNA of the CDR3 is TGTGCCAGCAGCTTAGTTGCGGGAGCAGGGGATACGCAGTATTTT.

The chain joins TRBV5-1 to TRBJ1-6; D gene unclear. The CDR3 extends over 14 amino acids. CDR1 is SGHRS and CDR2 is YFSETQ in the germline V gene. V shed 0 bases and J shed 5 bases, with 6 bases lying between them. The CDR3 protein is CASSLDVNNSPLHF. The DNA of the CDR3 is TGCGCCAGCAGCTTGGACGTTAATAATTCACCCCTCCACTTT.